The 28 T cell receptor beta chains below all came from one sample that was sequenced in a study of T cells after yellow fever vaccination. A single record per CDR3 protein comes from TCRdb applying MiXCR to the 5' RACE reads. This table has 250,000 or so distinct CDR3 sequences, about 7% appearing once. The sample in question was CD4+ T cells sorted from PBMCs, obtained 15 days after the yellow fever booster vaccination. Receptors were obtained from a man aged 25 to 40 who received the YFV17D yellow fever vaccine.

Ten or more counts support this clonotype. The chain carries TRBV29-1 and TRBJ2-2; D perhaps matches TRBD2 (5 bases). CDR1 is SQVTM, CDR2 ANQGSEA, per germline. Trimming pared 7 bases from V and 7 bases from J, leaving 13 bases between. The CDR3 spans 12 residues. The CDR3 loop is CSAGLGSGELFF. The CDR3 region has the DNA TGCAGCGCAGGACTCGGAAGCGGGGAGCTGTTTTTT.

The V gene is TRBV6-1, the J gene TRBJ2-3; D is unclear. Trimming cost V 8 bases and J 0 bases, with 15 bases left between them. Germline V CDR1 and CDR2: MNHNS, SASEGT. The CDR3 is 15 amino acids. The CDR3 DNA is TGTGCCAGCGGATATGACCAACTAAGCACAGATACGCAGTATTTT. Its protein is CASGYDQLSTDTQYF.

Ten or more counts support this clonotype. The V call is TRBV29-1, the J call TRBJ2-1, with 7 bases lining up with TRBD1. CDR3 length: 12 amino acids. The trim removed 5 bases at V and 5 bases at J, leaving 3 bases unmatched. Germline CDR1 reads SQVTM; CDR2 reads ANQGSEA. CDR3 amino acids: CSVYRGDNEQFF. The CDR3 DNA reads TGCAGCGTTTACAGGGGAGACAATGAGCAGTTCTTC.

This clonotype appeared many times. J is TRBJ2-1 and V is TRBV11-1; 7 bases are a match to TRBD1. This CDR3 has 13 residues. In germline, CDR1 is SGHAT, CDR2 FQDESV (reference sequence). The junction had 6 bases not matched to a gene; V was cut back by 4 bases and J by 9 bases. CDR3 sequence: CASSSGGTSEQFF. In DNA form, the CDR3 reads TGTGCCAGCAGCTCAGGGGGAACGAGTGAGCAGTTCTTC.

This clonotype was seen at least ten times. The chain links TRBV20-1 to TRBJ2-3; D might be TRBD1 (5 bases). This CDR3 has 12 amino acids. V was clipped by 7 bases and J by 6 bases, with 14 bases between them. Germline values: CDR1 DFQATT, CDR2 SNEGSKA (reference sequence). The CDR3 reads CSVLGVADTQYF. As DNA, the CDR3 is TGCAGTGTCTTAGGGGTTGCTGATACGCAGTATTTT.

The chain has TRBV20-1 and TRBJ2-3; tentatively, D is TRBD2 (6 bases). This CDR3 has 16 amino acids. Germline V gives CDR1 DFQATT, CDR2 SNEGSKA (reference sequence). V lost 1 base and J lost 2, with 16 bases in between. In DNA form, the CDR3 reads TGCAGTGCTAGAGCCCCACTAGCAAGGAACACAGATACGCAGTATTTT. This encodes CSARAPLARNTDTQYF.

This clonotype occurred many times. The chain couples TRBV9 to TRBJ2-2, with D possibly matching TRBD2 (5 bases). Trimming pared 4 bases from V and 5 bases from J, leaving 9 bases between. The CDR3 length is 13 residues. Germline V gene data show CDR1 as SGDLS and CDR2 as YYNGEE. The CDR3 DNA reads TGTGCCAGCAGCCCGCGGAGGACCGGGGAGCTGTTTTTT. It yields the protein CASSPRRTGELFF. Full variable domain (missing parts from reference TRBV9 and TRBJ2-2): DSGVTQTPKHLITATGQRVTLRCSPRSGDLSVYWYQQSLDQGLQFLIQYYNGEERAKGNILERFSAQQFPDLHSELNLSSLELGDSALYFCASSPRRTGELFFGEGSRLTVL.

This clonotype was observed many times. DNA for the CDR3: TGTGCCAGCAGCTTAGCAAAAGGAAAAGAGACCCAGTACTTC. Residues: CASSLAKGKETQYF. The chain joins TRBV7-9 to TRBJ2-5; D is ambiguous. The CDR3 spans 14 residues. Trimming took 0 bases from V and 3 from J, leaving 8 bases between them. Germline-derived CDR1 and CDR2 are SEHNR and FQNEAQ (reference sequence).

The genes are TRBV29-1 and TRBJ2-3; 14 bases fit TRBD2. Germline trimming cut 7 bases from V and 0 bases from J; bases unmatched to any gene: 21. CDR1 SQVTM and CDR2 ANQGSEA come from the germline V gene. The CDR3 is 21 amino acids. DNA of the CDR3: TGCAGCGCCCTGGGGACACTCGGTGGACTAGCGGGAGGCCCAAGCACAGATACGCAGTATTTT. This sequence encodes CSALGTLGGLAGGPSTDTQYF.

This clonotype was seen a handful of times. This chain connects TRBV15 to TRBJ2-1; possibly TRBD1 for D (7 bases). Germline V gene lookup returns CDR1 LNHNV and CDR2 YYDKDF (reference sequence). The CDR3 length is 15 residues. The germline V and J ends were trimmed by 8 bases and 4 bases, with 18 bases remaining between them. CDR3 amino acids: CATGSAGQQYNEQFF. CDR3 in DNA: TGTGCCACCGGCTCGGCGGGACAGCAATACAATGAGCAGTTCTTC.

There are many counts of this clonotype. The chain combines TRBV3-1 with TRBJ2-3; D is undetermined. Germline CDR1 is LGHDT and CDR2 is YNNKEL (reference sequence). The CDR3 has 13 amino acids. V was cut by 2 bases and J by 6 bases, with 9 bases left in between. The CDR3 DNA reads as TGTGCCAGCAGCCAAATCCCACGGGATACGCAGTATTTT. Protein product: CASSQIPRDTQYF.

This clonotype was seen at least ten times. This chain connects TRBV7-2 to TRBJ2-5, with D uncertain. Germline-derived CDR1 and CDR2 are SGHTA and FQGNSA. The CDR3 totals 12 residues. V lost 5 bases to trimming and J lost 5 bases, with 9 bases between them. CDR3 bases: TGTGCCAGCAGCCCCGCTCAGGAGACCCAGTACTTC. Encoded protein: CASSPAQETQYF.

This chain connects TRBV6-2 or TRBV6-3 to TRBJ1-3; no clear D gene. Germline V CDR1 and CDR2: MNHEY, SVGEGT. Deletions cut 6 bases from V and 0 bases from J, with 12 bases between. This CDR3 region has 15 residues. Written as DNA, the CDR3 is TGTGCCAGCAGAGGATATCAGAGCTCTGGAAACACCATATATTTT. Its protein is CASRGYQSSGNTIYF.

A few counts support this clonotype. The chain carries TRBV19 and TRBJ2-4; D perhaps matches TRBD2 (6 bases). Germline CDR1 and CDR2: LNHDA and SQIVND (reference sequence). The CDR3 spans 13 residues. Trimming removed 6 bases from V and 6 bases from J, with 12 bases in between. In nucleotides, the CDR3 is TGTGCCAGTAGGATCGGGAGTGGAAACATTCAGTACTTC. It yields the protein CASRIGSGNIQYF. Supplemented by reference TRBV19 and TRBJ2-4, the full variable domain reads DGGITQSPKYLFRKEGQNVTLSCEQNLNHDAMYWYRQDPGQGLRLIYYSQIVNDFQKGDIAEGYSVSREKKESFPLTVTSAQKNPTAFYLCASRIGSGNIQYFGAGTRLSVL.

This clonotype came up many times. J is TRBJ1-2 and V is TRBV18, with 8 bases lining up with TRBD1. The junction had 4 bases not matched to a gene; V was cut back by 1 base and J by 6 bases. Germline V gene data show CDR1 as KGHSH and CDR2 as LQKENI. CDR3 length equals 14 residues. CDR3 bases: TGTGCCAGCTCACCACAAGGACAGGGTGATGGCTACACCTTC. This codes for CASSPQGQGDGYTF.

This clonotype came up a few times. V is TRBV5-5 and J is TRBJ2-5; weak D call: TRBD1 (5 bases). Trimming stripped 5 bases from V and 5 bases from J, with 19 bases between. Germline CDR1 reads SGHKS; CDR2 reads YYEKEE (reference sequence). This CDR3 comprises 15 residues. The DNA for the CDR3 is TGTGCCAGCAGGCCAGGCCCCCAGGGTGGGGAGACCCAGTACTTC. This gives the protein CASRPGPQGGETQYF.

Many counts were recorded for this clonotype. The chain uses TRBV6-1 and TRBJ2-7; D unresolved. The ends were cut back, 2 bases at V and 0 bases at J, with 11 bases in the middle. Germline lookup yields CDR1 MNHNS and CDR2 SASEGT. The length of the CDR3 is 15 residues. The CDR3 here is CASSELTASSYEQYF. The CDR3 DNA follows: TGTGCCAGCAGTGAACTGACGGCAAGCTCCTACGAGCAGTACTTC.

This clonotype has a count of ten or more. The J gene is TRBJ2-1, the V gene TRBV20-1; no definite D call. This CDR3 region has 12 residues. Germline CDR1 DFQATT, CDR2 SNEGSKA (reference sequence). The V end lost 0 bases, the J end lost 9 bases, and 9 bases lay between the germline ends. This CDR3 is CSARDQPGEQFF. In nucleotides, the CDR3 is TGCAGTGCTAGAGATCAGCCGGGTGAGCAGTTCTTC.

The CDR3 protein is CSARDFRGADTQYF. CDR3 bases: TGCAGTGCTAGAGATTTTCGCGGCGCAGATACGCAGTATTTT. The J gene is TRBJ2-3, the V gene TRBV20-1; D is unclear. This CDR3 comprises 14 residues. CDR1 is DFQATT and CDR2 is SNEGSKA in the germline V gene (reference sequence). V was trimmed by 0 bases and J by 4 bases, leaving 11 bases between them.

This clonotype was detected many times. The chain has TRBV7-2 and TRBJ2-3; D gene unclear. Between the trimmed V and J ends, which lost 5 bases and 6 bases, there was a span of 9 bases. The CDR3 runs to 12 residues. Germline V gene sequence: CDR1 SGHTA, CDR2 FQGNSA. CDR3 DNA: TGTGCCAGCAGCCACCCCAGGGATACGCAGTATTTT. It encodes CASSHPRDTQYF.

This clonotype occurred many times. The gene calls are TRBV20-1 and TRBJ2-5; 8 nucleotides align to TRBD2. The CDR3 totals 16 residues. CDR1 is DFQATT, CDR2 SNEGSKA, per germline (reference sequence). Trimming cost V 3 bases and J 0 bases; bases outside gene matches: 9. CDR3 coding DNA: TGCAGTGCTAGCCCGACCGGAGCGGGAGACCAAGAGACCCAGTACTTC. As protein: CSASPTGAGDQETQYF.

The chain employs TRBV19 and TRBJ2-2, with D maybe TRBD1 (5 bases). Germline V gene lookup returns CDR1 LNHDA and CDR2 SQIVND (reference sequence). This CDR3 is 15 amino acids long. Deletions cut 4 bases from V and 1 base from J, with 10 bases between. The DNA for the CDR3 is TGTGCCAGTAGTAAGGGGCTGGGGAACACCGGGGAGCTGTTTTTT. This codes for CASSKGLGNTGELFF. Full variable domain (rest looked up from reference TRBV19 and TRBJ2-2): DGGITQSPKYLFRKEGQNVTLSCEQNLNHDAMYWYRQDPGQGLRLIYYSQIVNDFQKGDIAEGYSVSREKKESFPLTVTSAQKNPTAFYLCASSKGLGNTGELFFGEGSRLTVL.

This clonotype turned up a few times. The genes are TRBV27 and TRBJ2-7, with 7 bases identical to TRBD2. CDR1 is MNHEY, CDR2 SMNVEV, per germline (reference sequence). The ends lost 8 bases at V and 3 bases at J; junction bases unmatched: 13. This CDR3 is 15 amino acids long. The chain's CDR3 is CASSRVSGTHYEQYF. CDR3 nucleotide sequence: TGTGCCAGCTCCAGAGTAAGCGGGACCCACTACGAGCAGTACTTC.

The table lists this clonotype with a few counts. The V gene is TRBV29-1, the J gene TRBJ2-3; 8 bases align to TRBD1. The CDR3 is made up of 14 amino acids. Looked up from germline, CDR1 is SQVTM and CDR2 is ANQGSEA. The trim removed 6 bases at V and 2 bases at J, leaving 7 bases unmatched. The chain's CDR3 is CSVAQGASTDTQYF. The CDR3 nucleotides are TGCAGCGTCGCCCAGGGGGCTTCCACAGATACGCAGTATTTT.

This clonotype came up a few times. The gene calls are TRBV7-2 and TRBJ1-2; the match to TRBD1 covers 8 bases. J lost 7 bases, V lost 2 bases, and 6 bases had no gene match. Looked up from germline, CDR1 is SGHTA and CDR2 is FQGNSA. The CDR3 runs to 14 residues. CDR3 DNA sequence: TGTGCCAGCAGCTTACTCACAGGGGGAGGTGGCTACACCTTC. As protein: CASSLLTGGGGYTF.

This clonotype turned up a few times. In nucleotides, the CDR3 is TGTGCCAGCAGCCCAGACAGGGGATCCTACAATGAGCAGTTCTTC. As protein: CASSPDRGSYNEQFF. The rearrangement joins TRBV11-2 to TRBJ2-1; TRBD1 aligns across 8 bases. This CDR3 region has 15 residues. Unmatched junction bases numbered 4, after V lost 5 bases and J lost 1 base. Looked up from germline, CDR1 is SGHAT and CDR2 is FQNNGV.

This clonotype has a handful of counts. The chain couples TRBV7-8 to TRBJ2-5, with a tentative D call TRBD1 (5 bases). Germline V gene sequence: CDR1 SGHVS, CDR2 FQNEAQ. Trimming stripped 6 bases from V and 5 bases from J, with 13 bases between. The CDR3 extends over 13 amino acids. The CDR3 region has the DNA TGTGCCAGCAGACCCAGGGTTCGGGAGACCCAGTACTTC. Translating gives CASRPRVRETQYF.

This clonotype was observed a few times. The rearrangement joins TRBV5-1 to TRBJ1-6, with 7 bases identical to TRBD1. Trimming cost V 1 base and J 5 bases; bases outside gene matches: 9. CDR3 size: 17 residues. In germline, CDR1 is SGHRS, CDR2 YFSETQ. CDR3 region: CASSLTGTVGNNSPLHF. Written as DNA, the CDR3 is TGCGCCAGCAGCTTGACGGGGACAGTGGGGAATAATTCACCCCTCCACTTT.